A single sample is the source of the 29 T cell receptor beta chains below, sequenced in a study of T cells in women clearing cervical HPV infection. Clones were read by immunoSEQ multiplex PCR, and TCRdb kept only the in-frame ones, dropping some. Its table lists approximately 31,000 clones. Sequenced input: blood buffy coat. The receptor source for this set is a woman aged 18-69 years with a cervical HPV16 infection that either progressed to CIN3+ or cleared (not recorded which).

On this clone itself: The sequenced fragment ends 3 residues before the CDR3 boundary, so the rest is inferred from the germline J gene. The chain has TRBV6-2 or TRBV6-3 and TRBJ2-7, with D possibly TRBD2 on 6 matching bases. Germline-derived CDR1 and CDR2 are MNHEY and SVGEGT. The CDR3 runs 16 residues. Trimming stripped 2 bases from V and 3 bases from J, with 17 bases between. The chain's CDR3 is CASSYRGALGNYEQYF. The part of the CDR3 DNA that was read is TGTGCCAGCAGTTACCGCGGGGCCCTCGGGAACTACGAG.

About this clone: The read terminates 3 residues before the CDR3 end, so the remaining end is supplied by the germline J gene. The genes are TRBV6-2 or TRBV6-3 and TRBJ1-1; 9 bases map to TRBD1. J gave up 0 bases and V 8 bases, and 13 bases lay outside the gene matches. CDR3 length: 17 residues. Germline V lookup: CDR1 MNHEY, CDR2 SVGEGT. Incomplete CDR3 DNA: TGTGCCAGCTGCGAACCGGGACAGGGCCTTCTGAACACTGAA. This gives the protein CASCEPGQGLLNTE. The whole CDR3 reads CASCEPGQGLLNTEAFF.

Of note for this clone: The read falls 3 residues short of the CDR3 end, and the missing part is taken from the germline J gene. The chain is built from TRBV5-1 and TRBJ2-4; 9 nucleotides line up with TRBD2. The germline CDR1 and CDR2 sequences are SGHRS and YFSETQ. This CDR3 comprises 16 residues. CDR3 DNA, as far as it was read: TGCGCCAGCAGCCTCCGGCGGGGGGGCCGGTATGAGACT. Translating it yields CASSLRRGGRYET. The complete CDR3 protein is CASSLRRGGRYETQYF. Complete variable domain (other parts from reference TRBV5-1 and TRBJ2-4): KAGVTQTPRYLIKTRGQQVTLSCSPISGHRSVSWYQQTPGQGLQFLFEYFSETQRNKGNFPGRFSGRQFSNSRSEMNVSTLELGDSALYLCASSLRRGGRYETQYFGAGTRLSVL.

Concerning this clone: The junction departs from the called germline gene at one end, perhaps through a read error. The read comes to an end 3 residues before the CDR3 does, leaving the germline J gene to fill in the end. This chain joins TRBV4-2 and TRBJ2-3; 9 bases line up with TRBD2. Germline V gene sequence: CDR1 LGHNA, CDR2 YNFKEQ. This CDR3 region has 13 residues. CDR3 loop: CASSSKRGDTQYF. CDR3 bases read: TGCGCCAGCAGCTCAAAGCGGGGGGACACG.

Concerning this clone itself: The CDR3 end lies 3 residues beyond the end of the read and is filled in from the germline J gene. This chain uses TRBV7-9 with TRBJ1-1; the match to TRBD1 covers 7 bases. Germline trimming cut 6 bases from V and 0 bases from J; bases unmatched to any gene: 7. This CDR3 spans 15 amino acids. Germline CDR1 is SEHNR and CDR2 is FQNEAQ (reference sequence). The part of the CDR3 DNA that was read is TGTGCCAGCAGGAGGGACAGAAACCTGAACACTGAA. Translating it yields CASRRDRNLNTE. The full CDR3 reads CASRRDRNLNTEAFF.

For this clone: The CDR3 end lies 3 residues beyond the end of the read and is filled in from the germline J gene. This chain connects TRBV19 to TRBJ1-5; possible D gene TRBD1, 6 bases. The CDR3 contains 16 residues. Trimming left V 6 bases short and J 6 bases short, with 21 bases between. Germline V gene lookup returns CDR1 LNHDA and CDR2 SQIVND (reference sequence). The sequenced part of the CDR3 DNA is TGTGCCAGTAGACGCCTACCAGGGGAGAGGGGTCAGCCC. As protein: CASRRLPGERGQP. The entire CDR3 is CASRRLPGERGQPQHF.

Points on this clone: With the read ending 3 residues before the CDR3 end, the germline J gene is used to fill in that end. The genes are TRBV19 and TRBJ2-1, with 8 bases lining up with TRBD2. The germline V gene encodes CDR1 LNHDA and CDR2 SQIVND (reference sequence). CDR3 length: 16 residues. J gave up 0 bases and V 3 bases, and 4 bases lay outside the gene matches. The part of the CDR3 DNA that was read is TGTGCCAGTAGTATTTTCGGGGGGGACTCCTACAATGAG. Translation: CASSIFGGDSYNE. The whole CDR3 region reads CASSIFGGDSYNEQFF.

Concerning this clone itself: The CDR3 end is not reached by the read, which stops 3 residues before it; the germline J gene fills it in. The genes are TRBV20-1 and TRBJ2-4, with D maybe TRBD2 (5 bases). Trimming took 2 bases from V and 5 from J, leaving 7 bases between them. Germline loops: CDR1 DFQATT, CDR2 SNEGSKA (reference sequence). CDR3 size: 12 residues. Here the CDR3 reads CSARLGENIQYF. Partial CDR3 DNA: TGCAGTGCTAGACTCGGGGAAAACATT.

As to this clone: The read comes to an end 3 residues before the CDR3 does, leaving the germline J gene to fill in the end. The chain combines TRBV2 with TRBJ1-3; D is unclear. The germline gives CDR1 SNHLY, CDR2 FYNNEI. V lost 4 bases and J 4 bases, leaving 8 bases between the germline ends. The CDR3 contains 13 residues. The covered CDR3 bases are TGTGCCAGCAGTGGACTCGACGGAAACACC. Protein sequence: CASSGLDGNT. The whole CDR3 region reads CASSGLDGNTIYF.

Comments on this clone: From the germline J gene comes the end of the CDR3, since the read stops 3 residues before it. V usage is TRBV7-6 and J usage is TRBJ2-5; D remains ambiguous. Trimming left V 1 base short and J 5 bases short, with 11 bases between. CDR1 and CDR2 (germline): SGHVS, FNYEAQ. The CDR3 has 14 residues. The part of the CDR3 DNA that was read is TGTGCCAGCAGCTTAGATTGGGCGTCGGAGACC. Translating it yields CASSLDWASET. The full CDR3 reads CASSLDWASETQYF. Full variable domain (rest looked up from reference TRBV7-6 and TRBJ2-5): GAGVSQSPRYKVTKRGQDVALRCDPISGHVSLYWYRQALGQGPEFLTYFNYEAQQDKSGLPNDRFSAERPEGSISTLTIQRTEQRDSAMYRCASSLDWASETQYFGPGTRLLVL.

The CDR3 sequence: CASSLNLNSRTGELFF. CDR3 bases read: TGCGCCAGCAGCTTGAATCTTAACTCCCGCACCGGGGAG. V and J are TRBV5-1 and TRBJ2-2; D not resolved. From the germline J gene comes the end of the CDR3, since the read stops 3 residues before it. From germline, CDR1 is SGHRS and CDR2 YFSETQ. The V end lost 1 base, the J end lost 4 bases, and 14 bases lay between the germline ends. The CDR3 totals 16 residues. The complete variable domain, with remaining parts taken from reference TRBV5-1 and TRBJ2-2, reads KAGVTQTPRYLIKTRGQQVTLSCSPISGHRSVSWYQQTPGQGLQFLFEYFSETQRNKGNFPGRFSGRQFSNSRSEMNVSTLELGDSALYLCASSLNLNSRTGELFFGEGSRLTVL.

Of note for this clone: The read stops 3 residues short of the end of the CDR3; the missing end is completed from the germline J gene. This sequence joins TRBV11-2 and TRBJ1-1, with a tentative D call TRBD1 (5 bases). V shed 2 bases and J shed 5 bases, with 15 bases lying between them. Germline CDR1 SGHAT, CDR2 FQNNGV. The CDR3 is 15 residues long. The sequenced part of the CDR3 DNA is TGTGCCAGCAGCTTAAGTCTGTCAGGGCAAACTGAA. It specifies CASSLSLSGQTE. The whole CDR3 protein reads CASSLSLSGQTEAFF. The variable domain in full, completed from reference TRBV11-2 and TRBJ1-1, reads EAGVAQSPRYKIIEKRQSVAFWCNPISGHATLYWYQQILGQGPKLLIQFQNNGVVDDSQLPKDRFSAERLKGVDSTLKIQPAKLEDSAVYLCASSLSLSGQTEAFFGQGTRLTVV.

Worth noting for this clone: With the read ending 3 residues before the CDR3 end, the germline J gene is used to fill in that end. The chain couples TRBV20-1 to TRBJ1-6, with D perhaps matching TRBD1 (6 bases). From germline, CDR1 is DFQATT and CDR2 SNEGSKA (reference sequence). The CDR3 covers 12 residues. CDR3 DNA (partial): TGCAGTGCTAGAGAACAGGGTGTAGCC. Translation gives CSAREQGVA. In full, the CDR3 is CSAREQGVALHF.

In regard to this clone: The CDR3 end falls 3 residues outside the read, so it is completed with the germline J gene. This chain joins TRBV2 and TRBJ1-4; 10 bases align to TRBD1. V shed 10 bases, J shed 9 bases, and the junction held 8 bases outside the gene matches. Germline assignment: CDR1 SNHLY and CDR2 FYNNEI. The CDR3 loop spans 13 amino acids. CDR3 sequence: CATRQGARKKLFF. The sequenced CDR3 bases are TGTGCCACCAGACAGGGGGCGAGAAAAAAA.

Comments on this clone: The read is 3 residues too short to cover the CDR3 end, so that end is filled in from the germline J gene. The chain joins TRBV20-1 to TRBJ1-2; the D is unclear. There are 13 residues in the CDR3. CDR1 and CDR2 from the germline V gene are DFQATT and SNEGSKA (reference sequence). The part of the CDR3 DNA that was read is TGCAGTGCTAGAAATAGGCTAGCCTACGAC. Protein product: CSARNRLAYD. The entire CDR3 reads CSARNRLAYDYTF.

The part of the CDR3 DNA that was read is TGTGCCAGCAGCTTACTAGCGGCGAGCTCCTACAATGAG. This sequence encodes CASSLLAASSYNE. The entire CDR3 sequence reads CASSLLAASSYNEQFF. The chain has TRBV7-3 and TRBJ2-1; TRBD2 aligns across 7 bases. The missing CDR3 end, 3 residues past where the read stops, is filled in from the germline J gene. The J segment lost 0 bases and the V segment lost 2 bases, leaving 4 bases of the junction unmatched. The CDR3 consists of 16 residues. From germline, CDR1 is SGHTA and CDR2 FQGTGA.

In the case of this clone: With the read ending 3 residues before the CDR3 end, the germline J gene is used to fill in that end. V gene TRBV2 combines with J gene TRBJ1-6; tentative D call: TRBD1 (6 bases). Trimming removed 6 bases from V and 6 bases from J, with 12 bases in between. Germline lookup yields CDR1 SNHLY and CDR2 FYNNEI. The CDR3 runs to 14 residues. CDR3: CASREDRANSPLHF. The DNA read from the CDR3 is TGTGCCAGCAGGGAGGACAGAGCTAATTCACCC.

The CDR3 spells CASRGLDKETQYF. CDR3 DNA, as far as it was read: TGTGCCAGTAGGGGACTAGACAAAGAGACC. The chain links TRBV19 to TRBJ2-5; the match to TRBD2 covers 8 bases. The read terminates 3 residues before the CDR3 end, so the remaining end is supplied by the germline J gene. V was clipped by 6 bases and J by 3 bases; unmatched bases: 3. CDR3 length equals 13 residues. Germline V gene data show CDR1 as LNHDA and CDR2 as SQIVND (reference sequence).

With regard to this clone: The read is 3 residues too short to cover the CDR3 end, so that end is filled in from the germline J gene. The J gene is TRBJ1-6, the V gene TRBV27, with no clear D. In germline, CDR1 is MNHEY, CDR2 SMNVEV (reference sequence). The V end lost 5 bases, the J end lost 7 bases, and 15 bases lay between the germline ends. This CDR3 has 15 residues. The part of the CDR3 DNA that was read is TGTGCCAGCAGTCTCCAGACAACGCCGAATTCACCC. It codes for CASSLQTTPNSP. The whole CDR3 is CASSLQTTPNSPLHF.

As for this clone: The read ends 3 residues early relative to the CDR3; the germline J gene fills the gap. The chain employs TRBV20-1 and TRBJ1-1, with D possibly matching TRBD1 (5 bases). Germline CDR1 and CDR2: DFQATT and SNEGSKA (reference sequence). The ends were cut back, 3 bases at V and 0 bases at J, with 11 bases in the middle. The CDR3 consists of 14 residues. CDR3 DNA (partial): TGCAGTGCTAGGGCTGGACATTTGAACACTGAA. Its protein is CSARAGHLNTE. The full CDR3 protein reads CSARAGHLNTEAFF.

Points on this clone: The observed sequence ends 3 residues before the CDR3 terminus, with the missing tail filled in from the germline J gene. V is TRBV27 and J is TRBJ2-1, with D possibly being TRBD2 (5 bases). With 6 bases removed from V and 8 bases from J, the gap between germline ends came to 8 bases. CDR1 is MNHEY and CDR2 is SMNVEV in the germline V gene (reference sequence). The CDR3 is made up of 11 amino acids. The CDR3 region is CASSRGYEQFF. CDR3 DNA (partial): TGTGCCAGCAGCCGGGGTTATGAG.

A note on this clone: Read coverage stops 3 residues before the CDR3 terminus; the germline J gene supplies the remainder. The chain uses TRBV19 and TRBJ1-2, with TRBD1 identical over 7 bases. CDR3 length: 16 residues. Germline V lookup: CDR1 LNHDA, CDR2 SQIVND (reference sequence). V shed 5 bases, J shed 0 bases, and the junction held 9 bases outside the gene matches. CDR3 amino acids: CASSVRTGLSNYGYTF. CDR3 DNA (partial): TGTGCCAGTAGTGTACGGACAGGCCTTTCTAACTATGGC. The full variable domain, in which reference TRBV19 and TRBJ1-2 provide the parts outside the CDR3, is DGGITQSPKYLFRKEGQNVTLSCEQNLNHDAMYWYRQDPGQGLRLIYYSQIVNDFQKGDIAEGYSVSREKKESFPLTVTSAQKNPTAFYLCASSVRTGLSNYGYTFGSGTRLTVV.

Details on this clone: The observed sequence ends 3 residues before the CDR3 terminus, with the missing tail filled in from the germline J gene. Other DNA sequences in the sample encode the same CDR3. The chain recombines TRBV19 with TRBJ1-3; no clear D. The length of the CDR3 is 15 residues. The ends were cut back, 7 bases at V and 8 bases at J, with 21 bases in the middle. CDR1 LNHDA and CDR2 SQIVND come from the germline V gene (reference sequence). CDR3 bases read: TGTGCCAGTACCGGCCCCTTTGCTGGCCGGGACACC. It translates to CASTGPFAGRDT. From start to end, the CDR3 is CASTGPFAGRDTIYF.

About this clone itself: The read gets to within 3 residues of the CDR3 end, and the germline J gene fills in the rest. The rearrangement links TRBV7-8 to TRBJ1-3, with D maybe TRBD1 (6 bases). The germline V gene has CDR1 SGHVS and CDR2 FQNEAQ. This CDR3 is 15 amino acids long. Trimming removed 5 bases from V and 0 bases from J, with 11 bases in between. Incomplete CDR3 DNA: TGTGCCAGCAGCCCACAGGGTTACTCTGGAAACACC. It is translated as CASSPQGYSGNT. The whole CDR3 region reads CASSPQGYSGNTIYF.

About this clone itself: Read coverage stops 3 residues before the CDR3 terminus; the germline J gene supplies the remainder. This chain joins TRBV6-4 and TRBJ2-1; 9 positions agree with TRBD2. The ends lost 10 bases at V and 5 bases at J; junction bases unmatched: 9. Germline CDR1 and CDR2: MRHNA and SNTAGT. The CDR3 covers 14 residues. CDR3 sequence reads: CATRSLAGNNEQFF. The CDR3 bases that were read are TGTGCCACCCGTAGTCTAGCGGGAAACAATGAG.

Points on this clone: The read comes to an end 3 residues before the CDR3 does, leaving the germline J gene to fill in the end. The chain employs TRBV7-3 and TRBJ2-5; TRBD2 agrees at 10 bases. Germline loops: CDR1 SGHTA, CDR2 FQGTGA. The trim removed 2 bases at V and 5 bases at J, leaving 5 bases unmatched. This CDR3 spans 15 amino acids. CDR3 DNA, as far as it was read: TGTGCCAGCAGCTTATCTAGCGGGAGTAGGGAGACC. As protein: CASSLSSGSRET. The full CDR3 is CASSLSSGSRETQYF.

About this clone itself: Read data end 3 residues before the CDR3 end; the end is taken from the germline J gene. The gene calls are TRBV6-1 and TRBJ1-2; D is unresolved. Germline-derived CDR1 and CDR2 are MNHNS and SASEGT. CDR3 length: 14 residues. CDR3 in amino acids: CASSERLTRLDYTF. The CDR3 bases that were read are TGTGCCAGCAGTGAACGTTTGACTAGACTTGAC.

In regard to this clone: From the germline J gene comes the end of the CDR3, since the read stops 3 residues before it. The chain recombines TRBV19 with TRBJ1-5; 9 bases are a match to TRBD1. Germline V gene data show CDR1 as LNHDA and CDR2 as SQIVND (reference sequence). The CDR3 loop spans 17 amino acids. The V segment lost 7 bases and the J segment 6 bases; nucleotides outside the gene matches: 16. The CDR3 sequence: CASIGTGGVLTFQPQHF. The CDR3 DNA, read in part, is TGTGCCAGTATTGGAACAGGGGGCGTGTTGACCTTTCAGCCC.

As for this clone: Read coverage stops 3 residues before the CDR3 terminus; the germline J gene supplies the remainder. V and J are TRBV7-9 and TRBJ1-1, with TRBD1 identical over 7 bases. Looked up from germline, CDR1 is SEHNR and CDR2 is FQNEAQ (reference sequence). Unmatched junction bases numbered 5, after V lost 6 bases and J lost 7 bases. The CDR3 has 12 residues. The CDR3 sequence: CASRSWDSEAFF. The CDR3 DNA, read in part, is TGTGCCAGCAGATCCTGGGACAGTGAA. The full variable domain, with the rest looked up from reference TRBV7-9 and TRBJ1-1, is DTGVSQNPRHKITKRGQNVTFRCDPISEHNRLYWYRQTLGQGPEFLTYFQNEAQLEKSRLLSDRFSAERPKGSFSTLEIQRTEQGDSAMYLCASRSWDSEAFFGQGTRLTVV.